The entry below describes one T cell receptor beta chain. No antigen is known for it. These data originate in a study of cytomegalovirus exposure and HLA in healthy donors. Broader study findings: Excluded: some indistinguishable V segments such as TRBV6-2 and TRBV6-3.

The PCR employed 60 Vbeta primers together with 13 Jbeta primers. Sequenced by immunoSEQ multiplex PCR; TCRdb stores in-frame clones only, minus some. The table includes roughly 99,000 clones, around 73% detected once. CDR3 length equals 16 residues. V trimming: 3 bases; J trimming: 7 bases; junction bases outside the gene matches: 7. Germline assignment: CDR1 MGHRA and CDR2 YSYEKL. J is TRBJ1-6 and V is TRBV4-1; 9 bases map to TRBD1. This TCR came from a young man in good health and CMV-seronegative. The material sequenced was PBMCs. CDR3 nucleotide sequence: TGCGCCAGCAGCCATGGTACGGACAGGGGCAATTCACCCCTCCACTTT. Its translation: CASSHGTDRGNSPLHF.